These T cell receptor beta chains were read from a single sample in a study of shared clonotypes between healthy human individuals. The repertoire was sequenced with immunoSEQ multiplex PCR; TCRdb's copy has only in-frame clones and lacks some. The table shows about 1.1 million clones, with 70% to 85% occurring only once. What was sequenced was memory CD4+ T cells from PBMCs. Receptor source: a man aged 18-30 years in good health. Some clones in this sample may be carry-over from other donors' samples. Both conserved end residues are part of each CDR3. A D gene is named only where the DNA matches it firmly. Clone sizes are given selectively: once, few, many, or a class where the clone is expanded.

CDR3nt | CDR3aa | j_gene | v_gene | d_gene | abundance
TGTGCCAGCAGCTTGGACCCCTTGGGCGAGCAGTACTTC | CASSLDPLGEQYF | TRBJ2-7 | TRBV5-5 | . | .
TGTGCCAGCAGCCCGGCGACAGGGGGGGAGCAGTACTTC | CASSPATGGEQYF | TRBJ2-7 | TRBV5-4 | TRBD1 | .
TGTGCCAGCAGCAAAGAGCAGGGGAGGGGTGCTGAAGCTTTCTTT | CASSKEQGRGAEAFF | TRBJ1-1 | TRBV7-8 | . | .
TGTGCCAGCAGCTTGGCTCCGGCGGAGCAGTTCTTC | CASSLAPAEQFF | TRBJ2-1 | TRBV5-6 | . | once
TGTGCCAGCAGTTTATGGCAAGGCCATGGCTACACCTTC | CASSLWQGHGYTF | TRBJ1-2 | TRBV27 | . | .
TGTGCCATCAGTGAGTTAATGGGTTACAATGAGCAGTTCTTC | CAISELMGYNEQFF | TRBJ2-1 | TRBV10-3 | . | .
TGTGCCAGCAGCTTAGCACCCCCTACCTCCACTGCCTCCTGGTTAGGGAGCGAGCAGTACTTC | CASSLAPPTSTASWLGSEQYF | TRBJ2-7 | TRBV7-6 | . | .
TGTGCCAGTAAGGGACAGGGGAACACTGAAGCTTTCTTT | CASKGQGNTEAFF | TRBJ1-1 | TRBV19 | TRBD1 | few
TGTGCCAGCCGTGACCGGGACAGGGCCACCCAGTACTTC | CASRDRDRATQYF | TRBJ2-5 | TRBV28 | TRBD1 | once
TGTGCCAGCAGCCTTGGGACTAGCGGGGAGACCCAGTACTTC | CASSLGTSGETQYF | TRBJ2-5 | TRBV7-9 | TRBD2 | .
TGCGCCAGCAGCTTGTCAGGGGTTAACACCGGGGAGCTGTTTTTT | CASSLSGVNTGELFF | TRBJ2-2 | TRBV5-1 | . | .
TGTGCCATCAGTGGGACAGGGGGCGGCTACACCTTC | CAISGTGGGYTF | TRBJ1-2 | TRBV10-3 | TRBD1 | few
TGTGCCTGGAGTGATGTTACGGGGGGGTATGGCTACACCTTC | CAWSDVTGGYGYTF | TRBJ1-2 | TRBV30 | . | .
TGCGCCAGCAGCCCGCGGGCAGGGCGGACTAGTGCTGGGGCCAACGTCCTGACTTTC | CASSPRAGRTSAGANVLTF | TRBJ2-6 | TRBV4-3 | TRBD2 | .
TGTGCCAGCAGCTCTCCCTTACAGGGGTCAAATGAAAAACTGTTTTTT | CASSSPLQGSNEKLFF | TRBJ1-4 | TRBV5-8 | TRBD1 | .
TGTGCCAGCAGCCTTCAGCTAAACTCTGGAAACACCATATATTTT | CASSLQLNSGNTIYF | TRBJ1-3 | TRBV28 | . | .
TGTGCCAGCAGCTTAGACACCCACACTGAAGCTTTCTTT | CASSLDTHTEAFF | TRBJ1-1 | TRBV7-9 | . | .